This section outlines one T cell receptor beta chain sequence together with its context. Its antigen remains unidentified. Naive CD8 cells were CD45RO-negative, positively selected for CCR7, excluding terminally differentiated effector memory CD45RA+ cells. Germline assignment: CDR1 MNHEY and CDR2 SMNVEV (reference sequence). There are 14 residues in the CDR3. Trimming pared 2 bases from V and 5 bases from J, leaving 10 bases between. An approximately 200 ng quantity of DNA, 30,000 to 35,000 T cell genomes, went into the sorted-subset replicate PCRs. Assay: immunoSEQ multiplex PCR; the TCRdb copy retains only in-frame clones and omits some. The sample records more than 2 million clones, just under 95% being singletons. These data are taken from a study of shared clonotypes between healthy human individuals. General study results and limits: Though the depth was large, rarefaction showed that sorted-subset sequencing was incomplete. Relative to their counterparts shared across all four donors, non-shared clonotypes exhibited diminished generation probabilities. Among donors, clonotype sharing was expected to be affected by sequencing depth.

The sequenced material came from naive CD8+ T cells sorted from blood. The chain couples TRBV27 to TRBJ1-5; D is unresolved. The clonotype comes from a young man in good health. The CDR3 DNA sequence: TGTGCCAGCAGTTTACGAGCTAAGGATCAGCCCCAGCATTTT. The encoded protein is CASSLRAKDQPQHF.